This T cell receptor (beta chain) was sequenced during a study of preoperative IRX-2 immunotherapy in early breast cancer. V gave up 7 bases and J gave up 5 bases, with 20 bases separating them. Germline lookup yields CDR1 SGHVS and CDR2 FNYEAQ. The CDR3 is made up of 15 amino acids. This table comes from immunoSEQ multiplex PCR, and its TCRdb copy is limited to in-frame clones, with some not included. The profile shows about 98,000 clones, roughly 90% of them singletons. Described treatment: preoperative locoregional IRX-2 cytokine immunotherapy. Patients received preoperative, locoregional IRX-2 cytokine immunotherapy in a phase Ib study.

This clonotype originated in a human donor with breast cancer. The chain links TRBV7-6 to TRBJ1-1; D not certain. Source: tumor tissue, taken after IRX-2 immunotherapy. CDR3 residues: CASTSEPGRRTEAFF. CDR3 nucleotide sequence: TGTGCCAGCACCTCCGAGCCCGGGCGGAGAACTGAAGCTTTCTTT.